Reported below is one T cell receptor (beta chain). Its antigen remains unknown. The data were taken from a study of beta chain features in type 1 diabetes. Per donor, one heparinised blood draw averaged around 120 mL. Purity of each sorted population was above 95%. The study's findings and limits: Naive, central memory and Treg TCRB repertoires appeared more alike in patients than in healthy donors.

TCRB transcripts that were expressed got sequenced, as all of the isolated RNA had been reverse transcribed. Clones were read by immunoSEQ multiplex PCR, and TCRdb kept only the in-frame ones, dropping some. The sample shows about 160,000 clones, about 8.5% of them seen only once. The germline gives CDR1 SNHLY, CDR2 FYNNEI. The CDR3 runs to 14 residues. Deletions cut 8 bases from V and 0 bases from J, with 12 bases between. Material: central memory CD4+ T cells from blood. The sequence derives from a man younger than 30 in good health. This rearrangement joins TRBV2 to TRBJ2-3, with D perhaps matching TRBD2 (5 bases). This chain's CDR3 is CASGPGKSTDTQYF. The DNA for the CDR3 is TGTGCCAGCGGTCCGGGAAAAAGCACAGATACGCAGTATTTT.